The 18 T cell receptor beta chains listed next were all sequenced from one sample in a study of T cell changes during pregnancy in multiple sclerosis (dated by TCRdb to the late 2010s). Receptor amplification or capture employed the immunoSEQ multiplex PCR assay. The clones in this table, taken by TCRdb from immuneACCESS, are in-frame only. Not every clone is retained; where verified, under half of the shortfall comes from an unresolved V gene, and the cause of the rest is unknown. The sample table records roughly 110,000 clones; roughly 90% of these occur just once. Jointly, the top ten make up approximately 1.5% of the sample. The sequences come from peripheral blood, collected in the third trimester of pregnancy. These receptors were taken from a female donor with multiple sclerosis, enrolled in a pregnancy study.

In its sample, this clone was seen once. V and J are TRBV5-6 and TRBJ2-7, with 9 bases that match TRBD2. The CDR3 is 15 residues long. V lost 1 base, J lost 11 bases, and 13 bases stayed unmatched. Germline loops: CDR1 SGHDT, CDR2 YYEEEE. The CDR3 DNA follows: TGTGCCAGCAGCTTGCGAATTAGAGCGGGGGGAGGGGAGTACTTC. Its translation: CASSLRIRAGGGEYF.

The V gene is TRBV7-8, the J gene TRBJ2-2; 9 bases match TRBD2. CDR1 SGHVS and CDR2 FQNEAQ come from the germline V gene. J was trimmed by 6 bases and V by 4 bases; bases with no gene match: 9. This CDR3 region has 16 residues. The CDR3 region is CASSYGAGGPSGELFF. CDR3 nucleotides: TGTGCCAGCAGCTATGGGGCGGGAGGGCCTTCCGGGGAGCTGTTTTTT.

The chain links TRBV5-1 to TRBJ1-6; D is unresolved. Germline V gene lookup returns CDR1 SGHRS and CDR2 YFSETQ. V was trimmed by 0 bases and J by 6 bases, leaving 13 bases between them. This CDR3 has 16 amino acids. The CDR3 sequence: CASSLAGTDTNSPLHF. The CDR3 coding sequence is TGCGCCAGCAGCTTGGCCGGTACAGATACTAATTCACCCCTCCACTTT. Based on the CDR3 plus reference TRBV5-1 and TRBJ1-6, the full variable domain is KAGVTQTPRYLIKTRGQQVTLSCSPISGHRSVSWYQQTPGQGLQFLFEYFSETQRNKGNFPGRFSGRQFSNSRSEMNVSTLELGDSALYLCASSLAGTDTNSPLHFGNGTRLTVT.

This chain's CDR3 is CASSELRMSSGNTIYF. The DNA for the CDR3 is TGTGCCAGCAGTGAATTACGAATGAGCTCTGGAAACACCATATATTTT. V and J are TRBV6-1 and TRBJ1-3; D gene uncertain. V was cut by 2 bases and J by 0 bases, with 11 bases left in between. This CDR3 contains 16 residues. The germline CDR1 and CDR2 sequences are MNHNS and SASEGT.

The V and J genes are TRBV30 and TRBJ1-4; maybe TRBD1 (5 bases). Germline CDR1 is GTSNPN and CDR2 is SVGIG (reference sequence). This CDR3 contains 14 residues. V was pared by 2 bases and J by 3 bases, with 10 bases between. This CDR3 reads CAWSKTVPNEKLFF. CDR3 in DNA: TGTGCCTGGAGTAAGACAGTCCCTAATGAAAAACTGTTTTTT.

J is TRBJ2-7 and V is TRBV7-9, with 7 bases fitting TRBD1. Germline trimming cut 5 bases from V and 2 bases from J; bases unmatched to any gene: 6. Looked up from germline, CDR1 is SEHNR and CDR2 is FQNEAQ (reference sequence). The CDR3 loop spans 14 amino acids. The CDR3 nucleotides read TGTGCCAGCAGCCCACCGACAGGGCCCTACGAGCAGTACTTC. It is translated as CASSPPTGPYEQYF.

V usage is TRBV7-6 and J usage is TRBJ2-1, with 7 bases aligning to TRBD2. The V and J ends lost 5 bases and 8 bases, in that order; junction bases with no gene match: 6. CDR1 is SGHVS and CDR2 is FNYEAQ in the germline V gene. CDR3 length: 13 residues. DNA of the CDR3: TGTGCCAGCAGCCGTAGACTAGCCTATGAGCAGTTCTTC. Translated, it gives CASSRRLAYEQFF.

The chain is built from TRBV29-1 and TRBJ2-7; TRBD1 agrees at 9 bases. This CDR3 region has 12 residues. Germline loops: CDR1 SQVTM, CDR2 ANQGSEA. V trimming: 6 bases; J trimming: 2 bases; junction bases outside the gene matches: 2. The CDR3 loop is CSVGQGTYEQYF. CDR3 in DNA: TGCAGCGTCGGACAGGGGACCTACGAGCAGTACTTC.

This rearrangement joins TRBV2 to TRBJ1-2; D ambiguous. From germline, CDR1 is SNHLY and CDR2 FYNNEI. V was trimmed by 7 bases and J by 4 bases, leaving 10 bases between them. The CDR3 is 12 amino acids. The CDR3 DNA reads as TGTGCCAGCAAACCGGGAGCCTATGGCTACACCTTC. Encoded protein: CASKPGAYGYTF.

This chain joins TRBV4-1 and TRBJ2-3, with 11 bases lining up with TRBD2. The ends lost 3 bases at V and 6 bases at J; junction bases unmatched: 8. The CDR3 sequence is 16 residues long. Germline V CDR1 and CDR2: MGHRA, YSYEKL. CDR3 residues: CASSHPGLAVGDTQYF. The CDR3, as DNA: TGCGCCAGCAGCCATCCGGGACTAGCGGTGGGGGATACGCAGTATTTT.

This clone has a single count. The CDR3, as DNA: TGTGCCTGGCTAACAGGGGGCGCAGATACGCAGTATTTT. Its protein product is CAWLTGGADTQYF. The J gene is TRBJ2-3, the V gene TRBV30; 9 bases are shared with TRBD1. The CDR3 is 13 residues long. V shed 5 bases and J 4 bases; nucleotides not matched to a gene: 4. Germline V gene sequence: CDR1 GTSNPN, CDR2 SVGIG (reference sequence).

The chain combines TRBV10-3 with TRBJ2-1; the match to TRBD2 covers 10 bases. Germline CDR1 and CDR2: ENHRY and SYGVKD. The V segment lost 0 bases and the J segment 8 bases; nucleotides outside the gene matches: 4. The CDR3 runs to 15 residues. The CDR3: CAISESSGRNDEQFF. CDR3 nucleotides: TGTGCCATCAGTGAGTCTAGCGGGAGGAACGATGAGCAGTTCTTC.

This clone was found a few times. The V gene is TRBV2, the J gene TRBJ1-1; 7 nucleotides line up with TRBD1. Germline lookup yields CDR1 SNHLY and CDR2 FYNNEI. Trimming took 6 bases from V and 0 from J; bases not matched to a gene: 4. This CDR3 is built from 14 residues. The CDR3, as DNA: TGTGCCAGCAGGCTGGACAGGATGAACACTGAAGCTTTCTTT. Translating gives CASRLDRMNTEAFF.

The chain is built from TRBV7-2 and TRBJ2-7, with TRBD2 as a possible D gene (5 bases). Germline V lookup: CDR1 SGHTA, CDR2 FQGNSA. The CDR3 contains 14 residues. Trimming removed 2 bases at V and 4 bases at J, with 12 bases between. In DNA, the CDR3 is TGTGCCAGCAGCTTAACGTTCGAGGGTTACGAGCAGTACTTC. It is translated as CASSLTFEGYEQYF.

This chain joins TRBV6-5 and TRBJ2-6; maybe TRBD1 (7 bases). The germline gives CDR1 MNHEY, CDR2 SVGAGI. V shed 5 bases and J shed 2 bases, with 10 bases lying between them. This CDR3 region has 15 residues. The CDR3 DNA follows: TGTGCCAGCAGTGCGGGACAGCCTGGGGCCAACGTCCTGACTTTC. The encoded protein is CASSAGQPGANVLTF.

The chain combines TRBV5-1 with TRBJ2-3; tentatively, D is TRBD2 (5 bases). CDR1 and CDR2 (germline): SGHRS, YFSETQ. V lost 6 bases and J 1 base, leaving 12 bases between the germline ends. The CDR3 is 14 residues long. This CDR3 is CASMGAEGTDTQYF. As DNA, the CDR3 is TGCGCCAGCATGGGTGCGGAGGGCACAGATACGCAGTATTTT.

In this sample, this clone turned up a few times. The chain links TRBV7-2 to TRBJ1-1; the D gene is possibly TRBD1 (6 bases). The CDR3 consists of 14 residues. Trimming removed 5 bases at V and 3 bases at J, with 13 bases between. CDR1 and CDR2 (germline): SGHTA, FQGNSA. CDR3 loop: CASSLQGRDTEAFF. In nucleotides, the CDR3 is TGTGCCAGCAGCCTACAGGGAAGGGACACTGAAGCTTTCTTT.

This rearrangement joins TRBV5-1 to TRBJ2-2; 9 positions agree with TRBD2. The CDR3 has 16 amino acids. Germline lookup yields CDR1 SGHRS and CDR2 YFSETQ. The trim removed 4 bases at V and 2 bases at J, leaving 6 bases unmatched. The CDR3 DNA is TGCGCCAGCAGCACAGGGACTAGCCCTAACACCGGGGAGCTGTTTTTT. Translating gives CASSTGTSPNTGELFF.